These 14 T cell receptor beta chains were all obtained from the same sample, sequenced in a study of T cell responses to AZD1222 COVID-19 vaccine. TCRdb's table, derived via immunoSEQ multiplex PCR, lists solely in-frame clones and lacks some. The data contain some 200,000 clones, more than 80% of them singletons. Sequences were derived from peripheral blood, sampled on day 0 of AZD1222 vaccination. The source of these receptors is an adult in good health.

The chain joins TRBV10-1 to TRBJ1-6, with D possibly TRBD1 on 5 matching bases. CDR1 is WNHNN and CDR2 is SYGVQD in the germline V gene (reference sequence). Trimming cost V 3 bases and J 8 bases, with 11 bases left between them. The CDR3 has 14 amino acids. The chain's CDR3 is CASSDEGDDSPLHF. The CDR3 region has the DNA TGCGCCAGCAGTGATGAAGGGGACGATTCACCCCTCCACTTT.

The chain uses TRBV10-3 and TRBJ2-7, with D possibly being TRBD1 (5 bases). The V end was cut by 10 bases, the J end by 3 bases, with 13 bases between. The CDR3 runs to 12 residues. Germline loops: CDR1 ENHRY, CDR2 SYGVKD. CDR3 sequence: CATRAGFYEQYF. CDR3 bases: TGTGCCACCAGGGCCGGGTTCTACGAGCAGTACTTC.

This sequence joins TRBV14 and TRBJ2-3; D not resolved. The V and J ends lost 4 bases and 8 bases respectively, with 13 bases between them. CDR1 and CDR2 (germline): SGHDN, FVKESK. This CDR3 is 13 amino acids long. The chain's CDR3 is CASSPYGSATQYF. The DNA of the CDR3 is TGTGCCAGCAGCCCATACGGCTCGGCTACGCAGTATTTT.

This CDR3 is CSVGSRLRDNEQFF. As DNA, the CDR3 is TGCAGCGTTGGGAGTCGCCTCCGGGACAATGAGCAGTTCTTC. The chain has TRBV29-1 and TRBJ2-1, with no clear D. V was shortened by 4 bases and J by 5 bases, with 15 bases between the two germline ends. This CDR3 contains 14 residues. CDR1 is SQVTM and CDR2 is ANQGSEA in the germline V gene.

This chain uses TRBV3-1 (or the pseudogene TRBV3-2) with TRBJ1-4, with 11 bases identical to TRBD1. With V trimmed by 2 bases and J by 7 bases, 3 bases remained unmatched. The CDR3 is 15 amino acids. CDR1 and CDR2 from the germline V gene are LGHDT and YNNKEL (reference sequence). Here the CDR3 DNA reads TGTGCCAGCAGCCAACCGGGACAGGGGGGTGAAAAACTGTTTTTT. It codes for CASSQPGQGGEKLFF.

The V gene is TRBV6-4, the J gene TRBJ1-1; unclear D gene. Germline V gives CDR1 MRHNA, CDR2 SNTAGT. V lost 4 bases and J lost 0, with 6 bases in between. The CDR3 has 13 residues. The CDR3 coding sequence is TGTGCCAGCAGTGCCCAGTTGAACACTGAAGCTTTCTTT. As protein: CASSAQLNTEAFF.

The chain links TRBV3-1 (or the pseudogene TRBV3-2) to TRBJ1-1; 9 nucleotides agree with TRBD1. V was pared by 3 bases and J by 1 base, with 3 bases of the junction left unmatched. This CDR3 contains 15 residues. CDR1 is LGHDT and CDR2 is YNNKEL in the germline V gene (reference sequence). CDR3 nucleotide sequence: TGTGCCAGCAGCCATCCGGGACAGGGGAACACTGAAGCTTTCTTT. Encoded protein: CASSHPGQGNTEAFF.

The chain is built from TRBV7-2 and TRBJ1-2; TRBD1 is a possible D gene (6 bases). The germline CDR1 and CDR2 sequences are SGHTA and FQGNSA. CDR3 length: 19 amino acids. The V and J ends lost 5 bases and 8 bases respectively, with 33 bases between them. This CDR3 reads CASSRQSGGASVRPEGYTF. CDR3 DNA sequence: TGTGCCAGCAGCCGCCAATCGGGGGGGGCGTCGGTTCGTCCGGAGGGCTACACCTTC.

V is TRBV11-2 and J is TRBJ1-6, with D possibly TRBD1 on 6 matching bases. The CDR3 contains 16 residues. Trimming cost V 1 base and J 10 bases, with 17 bases left between them. Germline CDR1 SGHAT, CDR2 FQNNGV. The CDR3 DNA reads as TGTGCCAGCAGCTTAGTGACCGGGGAACAGGGCTCACCCCTCCACTTT. Amino acids: CASSLVTGEQGSPLHF.

The V call is TRBV5-1, the J call TRBJ2-5, with a possible D match to TRBD2 (5 bases). V was cut by 0 bases and J by 3 bases, with 6 bases left in between. The CDR3 extends over 13 amino acids. CDR1 is SGHRS and CDR2 is YFSETQ in the germline V gene. The CDR3 here is CASSLGLKETQYF. Here the CDR3 DNA reads TGCGCCAGCAGCTTGGGACTAAAAGAGACCCAGTACTTC.

The chain employs TRBV10-1 and TRBJ1-5; D is possibly TRBD1 (5 bases). CDR3 size: 13 residues. Trimming pared 6 bases from V and 7 bases from J, leaving 13 bases between. Germline CDR1 and CDR2: WNHNN and SYGVQD (reference sequence). The CDR3 nucleotides read TGCGCCAGCAGCACTTCGACAGACCAGCCCCAGCATTTT. Its translation: CASSTSTDQPQHF.

The CDR3 reads CSASAQGADTGELFF. The CDR3 DNA is TGCAGTGCTAGTGCCCAGGGGGCCGACACCGGGGAGCTGTTTTTT. The chain has TRBV20-1 and TRBJ2-2; TRBD1 matches 8 bases. This CDR3 contains 15 residues. The germline V gene has CDR1 DFQATT and CDR2 SNEGSKA (reference sequence). Losses at the gene ends were 3 bases for V and 3 bases for J; bases not matched to a gene: 6.

The chain uses TRBV25-1 and TRBJ2-7; TRBD1 is a possible D gene (7 bases). The CDR3 contains 15 residues. CDR1 is MGHDK, CDR2 SYGVNS, per germline. Trimming shortened V by 0 bases and J by 5 bases, and 14 bases separated the two germline ends. CDR3 sequence (DNA): TGTGCCAGCAGTGAATATGCAGGGGGGAATGACGAGCAGTACTTC. Translation gives CASSEYAGGNDEQYF.

The chain carries TRBV19 and TRBJ2-7; D is possibly TRBD1 (6 bases). The V end was cut by 5 bases, the J end by 5 bases, with 16 bases between. The germline V gene encodes CDR1 LNHDA and CDR2 SQIVND (reference sequence). This CDR3 comprises 14 residues. The DNA of the CDR3 is TGTGCCAGTAGTCTGCAGGGGCGATACAACGAGCAGTACTTC. It translates to CASSLQGRYNEQYF. The complete variable domain, with remaining parts taken from reference TRBV19 and TRBJ2-7, reads DGGITQSPKYLFRKEGQNVTLSCEQNLNHDAMYWYRQDPGQGLRLIYYSQIVNDFQKGDIAEGYSVSREKKESFPLTVTSAQKNPTAFYLCASSLQGRYNEQYFGPGTRLTVT.